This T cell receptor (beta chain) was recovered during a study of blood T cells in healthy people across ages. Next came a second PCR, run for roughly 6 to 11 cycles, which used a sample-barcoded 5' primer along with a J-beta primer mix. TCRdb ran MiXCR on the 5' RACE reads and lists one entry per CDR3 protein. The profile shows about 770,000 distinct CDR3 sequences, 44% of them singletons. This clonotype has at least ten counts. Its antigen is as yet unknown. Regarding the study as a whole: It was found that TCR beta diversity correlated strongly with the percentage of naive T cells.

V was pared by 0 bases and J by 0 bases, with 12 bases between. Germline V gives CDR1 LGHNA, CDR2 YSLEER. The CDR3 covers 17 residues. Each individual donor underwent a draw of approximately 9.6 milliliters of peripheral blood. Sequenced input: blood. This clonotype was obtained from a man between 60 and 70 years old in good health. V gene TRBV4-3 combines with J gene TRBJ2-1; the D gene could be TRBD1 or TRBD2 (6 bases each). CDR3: CASSQDQRGASYNEQFF. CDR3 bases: TGCGCCAGCAGCCAAGATCAGAGGGGGGCCTCCTACAATGAGCAGTTCTTC.